The TCR beta chain described here comes from a study of T cell repertoires in cytomegalovirus infection. Across the study: Selection of CMV epitopes for the study included recently identified HLA-C-restricted and well-studied HLA-B-restricted ones.

The CDR3 sequence is 16 residues long. V dropped 0 bases and J dropped 4; count of bases not matched to a gene: 6. CDR1 and CDR2 (germline): ENHRY, SYGVKD. TCRdb itself ran the reads through MiXCR, one entry per CDR3 protein. Of approximately 76,000 distinct CDR3 sequences listed, 24% were seen once; the top ten hold 50%. This clonotype was detected ten times or more. Its specificity is unknown. The source of this sequence is a human donor in good health (CMV status not recorded). Some clones in this sample may be carry-over from other donors' samples. The sequenced sample was CD8+ T cells from cultured PBMCs, obtained from culture after CMV antigen stimulation. The chain employs TRBV10-3 and TRBJ2-1; TRBD2 aligns across 7 bases. Here the CDR3 DNA reads TGTGCCATCAGTGAGTCTATGGCGGGGGAATACAATGAGCAGTTCTTC. Amino acid sequence: CAISESMAGEYNEQFF.